One and the same sample provided the 5 T cell receptor beta chains below, sequenced in a study of blood T cells in healthy people across ages (dated by TCRdb to 2013 to 2016). The receptor library was made with 5' RACE. These reads were obtained on an Illumina HiSeq 2500. A second about 6 to 11 cycle PCR used a sample-barcoded 5' primer and a J-beta primer mix. TCRdb itself trimmed the public reads at Q25 with fastp, ran MiXCR and retained productive beta chains. CDR3 protein sequences are deduplicated, and each keeps its most common genes and DNA. The sample table records about 640,000 distinct CDR3 sequences; 45% to 65% of these occur just once. In total, the top ten clones hold around 37% of the sample. Sequenced sample: blood. The receptors originated from a man aged 55 to 70 in good health.

This clonotype was seen a single time. V is TRBV18 and J is TRBJ2-1; 12 bases match TRBD1. J was trimmed by 8 bases and V by 3 bases; bases with no gene match: 5. Germline V gene lookup returns CDR1 KGHSH and CDR2 LQKENI. CDR3 length: 15 residues. In DNA, the CDR3 is TGTGCCAGCTCACCCGGGACAGGGGGCAAGTATGAGCAGTTCTTC. Its protein is CASSPGTGGKYEQFF.

V is TRBV6-1 and J is TRBJ2-5; D may be TRBD2 (5 bases). Germline CDR1 and CDR2: MNHNS and SASEGT. V lost 5 bases and J lost 1, with 14 bases in between. The CDR3 sequence is 15 residues long. The CDR3 loop is CASSSGRRSQETQYF. CDR3 nucleotide sequence: TGTGCCAGCAGTAGTGGACGGAGGTCCCAAGAGACCCAGTACTTC.

The chain couples TRBV29-1 to TRBJ2-3; 11 bases match TRBD2. The CDR3 contains 18 residues. From germline, CDR1 is SQVTM and CDR2 ANQGSEA. V was clipped by 3 bases and J by 1 base; unmatched bases: 12. The CDR3 region is CSVEFSGGASSGTDTQYF. CDR3 in DNA: TGCAGCGTTGAGTTTAGCGGGGGGGCGTCCTCTGGCACAGATACGCAGTATTTT.

The chain couples TRBV20-1 to TRBJ1-6, with D perhaps matching TRBD1 (5 bases). Germline CDR1 reads DFQATT; CDR2 reads SNEGSKA (reference sequence). The CDR3 sequence is 12 residues long. The V and J ends lost 6 bases and 10 bases respectively, with 13 bases between them. The DNA for the CDR3 is TGCAGTGCCCCAGGGAACGGATCACCCCTCCACTTT. Its translation: CSAPGNGSPLHF.

DNA of the CDR3: TGTGCCAGCAGCTTCGGGGGGAACTATGGCTACACCTTC. It encodes CASSFGGNYGYTF. The chain uses TRBV7-9 and TRBJ1-2; the D gene is possibly TRBD1 (5 bases). This CDR3 has 13 residues. With 3 bases removed from V and 2 bases from J, the gap between germline ends came to 7 bases. The germline gives CDR1 SEHNR, CDR2 FQNEAQ (reference sequence).